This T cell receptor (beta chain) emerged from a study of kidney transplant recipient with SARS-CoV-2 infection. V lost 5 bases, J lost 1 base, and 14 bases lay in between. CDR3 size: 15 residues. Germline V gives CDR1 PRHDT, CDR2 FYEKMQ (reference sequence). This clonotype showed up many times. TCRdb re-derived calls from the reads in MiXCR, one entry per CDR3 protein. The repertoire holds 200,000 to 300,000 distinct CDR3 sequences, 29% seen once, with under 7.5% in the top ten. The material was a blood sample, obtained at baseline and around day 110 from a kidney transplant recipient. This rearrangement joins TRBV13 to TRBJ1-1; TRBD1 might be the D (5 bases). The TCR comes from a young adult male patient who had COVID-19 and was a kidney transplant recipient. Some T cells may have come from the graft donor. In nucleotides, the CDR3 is TGTGCCAGCAGCGGGGCGAGGACGTCGAACACTGAAGCTTTCTTT. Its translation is CASSGARTSNTEAFF.